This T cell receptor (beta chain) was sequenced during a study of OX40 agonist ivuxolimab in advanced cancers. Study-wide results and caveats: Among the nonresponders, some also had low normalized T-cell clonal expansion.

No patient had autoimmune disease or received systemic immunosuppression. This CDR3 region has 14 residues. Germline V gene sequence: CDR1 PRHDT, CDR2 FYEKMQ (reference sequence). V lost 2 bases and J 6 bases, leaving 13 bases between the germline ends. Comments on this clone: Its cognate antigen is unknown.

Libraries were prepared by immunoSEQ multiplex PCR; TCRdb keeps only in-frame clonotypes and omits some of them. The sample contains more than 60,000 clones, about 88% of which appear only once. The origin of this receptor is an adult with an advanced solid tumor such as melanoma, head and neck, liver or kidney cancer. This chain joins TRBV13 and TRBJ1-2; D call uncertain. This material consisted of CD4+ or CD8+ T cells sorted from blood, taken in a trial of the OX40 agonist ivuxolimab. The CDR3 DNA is TGTGCCAGCAGCTTACGGACCATCGCGGATGGCTACACCTTC. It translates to CASSLRTIADGYTF.